Reported below is one T cell receptor (beta chain). Its antigen is as yet unknown. These data come from a study of shared clonotypes between healthy human individuals. Regarding the study as a whole: Generally, naive subsets came out with larger estimated richness than memory subsets. Generation of non-shared clonotypes was less probable than generation of clonotypes shared by all four donors.

The study enrolled healthy HIV-negative adults without recent acute infections or vaccinations as donors. TCRdb's table, derived via immunoSEQ multiplex PCR, lists solely in-frame clones and lacks some. The table has 100,000 to 120,000 clones, over 65% seen once. Sequencing was done on a sample of memory CD8+ T cells sorted from blood. Subset of the sample: CD45RO+ cells pooled with CCR7-negative TemRA cells. The TCR sequence derives from a woman aged 30 to 39 in good health.

Written as DNA, the CDR3 is TGTGCCAGCAGTCTACAAACGACGGGGCCTAAATTTCTCAAGCAGTACTTC. It encodes CASSLQTTGPKFLKQYF. The chain uses TRBV25-1 and TRBJ2-7; D is possibly TRBD1 or TRBD2 (5 bases each). This CDR3 has 17 residues. Trimming shortened V by 5 bases and J by 8 bases, and 28 bases separated the two germline ends. Germline CDR1 and CDR2: MGHDK and SYGVNS.